This is a list of T cell receptor beta chains from one sample in a study of blood T cell repertoires in COVID-19. Using immunoSEQ multiplex PCR, the repertoire was profiled, and TCRdb retains in-frame clones only, with some absent. This table holds some 260,000 clones, 82% found once. The source material was peripheral blood. These receptors were collected from a woman aged 80 or older with active or convalescent COVID-19. Each CDR3 is given with its conserved first and last residue. Each record gives: D gene, clone size, J gene, V gene, CDR3 protein, CDR3 DNA. A D gene is named only where the DNA matches it firmly. Size is stated for part of the rows, as once, few or many counts, or as a class when the clone is expanded.

>NA|few|TRBJ1-5|TRBV6-5
CASSLNPDSNQPQHF
TGTGCCAGCAGCCTAAACCCGGACAGTAATCAGCCCCAGCATTTT
>NA|NA|TRBJ2-1|TRBV19
CASSLSYSYNEQFF
TGTGCCAGTAGTCTGAGTTACTCCTACAATGAGCAGTTCTTC
>NA|NA|TRBJ2-1|TRBV3-1/TRBV3-2
CASSQDPDLYNEQFF
TGTGCCAGCAGCCAAGATCCGGACTTATACAATGAGCAGTTCTTC
>NA|NA|TRBJ2-2|TRBV5-1
CASSFGQPNTGELFF
TGCGCCAGCAGCTTCGGACAGCCGAACACCGGGGAGCTGTTTTTT
>TRBD1|NA|TRBJ1-1|TRBV27
CASTPGTAYEAFF
TGTGCCAGCACCCCCGGGACAGCATATGAAGCTTTCTTT
>NA|NA|TRBJ1-1|TRBV11-2
CASSLSRGNTEAFF
TGTGCCAGCAGCTTAAGCAGGGGGAACACTGAAGCTTTCTTT
>TRBD1|NA|TRBJ2-7|TRBV28
CASTSSPGTGSFEQYF
TGTGCCAGCACCTCCTCCCCGGGGACAGGGTCTTTCGAGCAGTACTTC
>NA|NA|TRBJ2-7|TRBV29-1
CSVTQGSYEQYF
TGCAGCGTTACCCAGGGCTCCTACGAGCAGTACTTC
>NA|NA|TRBJ2-5|TRBV11-3
CASSRAGVAETQYF
TGTGCCAGCAGCCGGGCCGGGGTTGCAGAGACCCAGTACTTC
>NA|NA|TRBJ1-6|TRBV6-5
CASSRQNSPLHF
TGTGCCAGCAGCCGACAGAATTCACCCCTCCACTTT
>NA|NA|TRBJ1-4|TRBV28
CASGGTAGGNEKLFF
TGTGCCAGCGGGGGCACGGCGGGAGGGAATGAAAAACTGTTTTTT
>TRBD2|once|TRBJ2-1|TRBV11-3
CASSAGGPGNEQFF
TGTGCCAGCTCAGCGGGAGGGCCTGGCAATGAGCAGTTCTTC
>TRBD2|NA|TRBJ2-7|TRBV5-1
CASSLLALSSYEQYF
TGCGCCAGCAGCTTACTAGCGTTAAGCTCCTACGAGCAGTACTTC
>NA|NA|TRBJ1-2|TRBV2
CASSDRGWGYTF
TGTGCCAGCAGTGACAGGGGTTGGGGCTACACCTTC
>TRBD1|NA|TRBJ2-7|TRBV27
CASSLRTGGTYEQYF
TGTGCCAGCAGTCTCAGGACAGGGGGCACGTACGAGCAGTACTTC
>NA|few|TRBJ1-2|TRBV5-1
CASSKQGHLVYGYTF
TGCGCCAGCAGTAAACAGGGCCACCTAGTCTATGGCTACACCTTC
>TRBD2|NA|TRBJ2-3|TRBV5-1
CASSPGLAGSQDTQYF
TGCGCCAGCAGCCCGGGACTAGCGGGGAGTCAAGATACGCAGTATTTT
>NA|NA|TRBJ2-1|TRBV6-5
CASSSASPYNEQFF
TGTGCCAGCAGTTCGGCTAGCCCCTACAATGAGCAGTTCTTC
>NA|NA|TRBJ2-6|TRBV18
CASSGTALDTSGANVLTF
TGTGCCAGCTCCGGCACTGCCCTCGACACCTCTGGGGCCAACGTCCTGACTTTC
>TRBD2|few|TRBJ2-3|TRBV24-1
CATSDRGRASTDTQYF
TGTGCCACCAGTGATCGGGGGAGGGCCAGCACAGATACGCAGTATTTT
>TRBD2|NA|TRBJ2-3|TRBV4-1
CASSQVAGVAPDTQYF
TGCGCCAGCAGCCAAGTAGCGGGAGTTGCCCCAGATACGCAGTATTTT
>NA|NA|TRBJ1-5|TRBV19
CASSMGDRSNQPQHF
TGTGCCAGTAGTATGGGTGACAGAAGCAATCAGCCCCAGCATTTT
>NA|NA|TRBJ2-7|TRBV24-1
CATSGVAGWYF
TGTGCCACCAGTGGGGTCGCAGGGTGGTACTTC
>NA|few|TRBJ1-2|TRBV5-4
CASSLETEPNYGYTF
TGTGCCAGCAGCTTGGAGACAGAGCCTAACTATGGCTACACCTTC
>NA|NA|TRBJ1-1|TRBV18
CASSTTDTDTEAFF
TGTGCCAGCTCTACGACGGACACCGACACTGAAGCTTTCTTT
>TRBD2|NA|TRBJ2-7|TRBV6-5
CASRGTSGPYEQYF
TGTGCCAGCAGGGGGACTAGCGGCCCCTACGAGCAGTACTTC
>NA|NA|TRBJ2-7|TRBV29-1
CSVGGPGAGKGNEQYF
TGCAGCGTGGGGGGGCCGGGAGCGGGGAAGGGAAACGAGCAGTACTTC
>TRBD1|NA|TRBJ2-7|TRBV4-1
CASSQPDRAVYEQYF
TGCGCCAGCAGCCAGCCAGACAGGGCGGTCTACGAGCAGTACTTC
>NA|NA|TRBJ2-5|TRBV4-2
CASSLGRETQYF
TGTGCCAGCAGCCTGGGGCGGGAGACCCAGTACTTC
>NA|NA|TRBJ1-2|TRBV28
CASSFVAVNYGYTF
TGTGCCAGCAGTTTTGTCGCGGTGAACTATGGCTACACCTTC
>TRBD1|once|TRBJ2-7|TRBV18
CASSLRTGATYEQYF
TGTGCCAGCTCACTAAGGACAGGGGCCACCTACGAGCAGTACTTC
>TRBD1|NA|TRBJ1-1|TRBV6-5
CASKDRGLNTEAFF
TGTGCCAGCAAAGACAGGGGTTTGAACACTGAAGCTTTCTTT
>NA|NA|TRBJ2-3|TRBV7-9
CASSPLSDTQYF
TGTGCCAGCAGCCCCCTTTCAGATACGCAGTATTTT
>NA|NA|TRBJ2-3|TRBV3-1/TRBV3-2
CASSQTGAGTDTQYF
TGTGCCAGCAGCCAAACGGGAGCTGGCACAGATACGCAGTATTTT
>NA|few|TRBJ1-6|TRBV5-1
CASSRGNNNSPLHF
TGCGCCAGCAGCAGGGGAAATAATAATTCACCCCTCCACTTT
>TRBD1|once|TRBJ1-1|TRBV27
CASRRTGENTEAFF
TGTGCCAGCAGGCGGACAGGGGAGAACACTGAAGCTTTCTTT
>NA|NA|TRBJ2-2|TRBV5-6
CASSTLTRDSIFAGELFF
TGTGCCAGCAGTACCCTGACCCGGGACTCTATTTTCGCCGGGGAGCTGTTTTTT
>TRBD2|NA|TRBJ2-2|TRBV6-1
CASSGRLAALNTGELFF
TGTGCCAGCAGTGGACGACTAGCGGCCTTGAACACCGGGGAGCTGTTTTTT
>NA|once|TRBJ2-2|TRBV4-1
CASSQKQGEYTGELFF
TGCGCCAGCAGCCAGAAACAGGGTGAATACACCGGGGAGCTGTTTTTT
>TRBD1|medium-sized|TRBJ1-1|TRBV5-1
CASSPRQGWEAFF
TGCGCCAGCAGCCCTCGACAGGGGTGGGAAGCTTTCTTT
>TRBD2|NA|TRBJ2-1|TRBV5-1
CATSSGTYNEQFF
TGCGCCACCTCTAGCGGGACCTACAATGAGCAGTTCTTC
>TRBD1|NA|TRBJ1-5|TRBV6-5
CASGTEVNQPQHF
TGTGCCAGCGGGACAGAAGTCAATCAGCCCCAGCATTTT
>NA|NA|TRBJ2-7|TRBV19
CASSIFGGVAYEQYF
TGTGCCAGTAGTATATTCGGAGGGGTGGCCTACGAGCAGTACTTC
>NA|NA|TRBJ2-7|TRBV11-2
CASSLISGGGSYEQYF
TGTGCCAGCAGCTTAATTTCGGGGGGCGGTTCCTACGAGCAGTACTTC
>NA|few|TRBJ2-2|TRBV7-6
CASSGQGHTGELFF
TGTGCCAGCAGCGGGCAGGGCCACACCGGGGAGCTGTTTTTT
>NA|NA|TRBJ1-2|TRBV6-2/TRBV6-3
CASSYVSYGYTF
TGTGCCAGCAGTTACGTCAGCTATGGCTACACCTTC
>NA|NA|TRBJ2-3|TRBV11-2
CASSPGSVVDTQYF
TGTGCCAGCAGCCCCGGGTCAGTAGTAGATACGCAGTATTTT
>TRBD1|NA|TRBJ1-2|TRBV10-3
CAISEGTGELYGYTF
TGTGCCATCAGTGAGGGGACAGGGGAACTCTATGGCTACACCTTC